Sequencing of this T cell receptor beta chain was carried out in a study of blood T cell repertoires in COVID-19. Study details: Some COVID-19 samples were acute and others convalescent; all came from the United States, Italy and Spain.

The CDR3 length is 16 residues. Unmatched junction bases numbered 5, after V lost 5 bases and J lost 2 bases. Germline-derived CDR1 and CDR2 are SGHRS and YFSETQ. This clone was seen a single time. Only in-frame clones appear in the TCRdb table, and some are missing; sequencing was by immunoSEQ multiplex PCR. The profile shows about 76,000 clones, roughly 90% of them singletons. The rearrangement uses TRBV5-1 and TRBJ2-2, with TRBD2 matching over 11 bases. Sequencing was carried out using peripheral blood. The clonotype comes from a human donor in a cohort sampled during active COVID-19. The CDR3 sequence: CASRASGRLNTGELFF. The CDR3 DNA reads as TGCGCCAGCAGGGCTAGCGGGAGGCTAAACACCGGGGAGCTGTTTTTT.